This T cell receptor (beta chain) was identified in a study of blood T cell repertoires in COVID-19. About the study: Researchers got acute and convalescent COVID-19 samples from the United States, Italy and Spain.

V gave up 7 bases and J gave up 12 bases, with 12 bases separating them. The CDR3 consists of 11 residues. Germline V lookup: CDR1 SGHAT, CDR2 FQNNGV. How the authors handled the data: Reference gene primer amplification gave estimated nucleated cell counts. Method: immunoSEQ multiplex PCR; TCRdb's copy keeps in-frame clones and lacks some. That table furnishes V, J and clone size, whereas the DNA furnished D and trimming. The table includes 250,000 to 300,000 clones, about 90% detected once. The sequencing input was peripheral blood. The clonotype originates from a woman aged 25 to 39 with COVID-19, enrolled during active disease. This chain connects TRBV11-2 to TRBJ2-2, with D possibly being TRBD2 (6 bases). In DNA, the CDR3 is TGTGCCAGCACCGGGAGTCAGCAGCTGTTTTTT. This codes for CASTGSQQLFF.